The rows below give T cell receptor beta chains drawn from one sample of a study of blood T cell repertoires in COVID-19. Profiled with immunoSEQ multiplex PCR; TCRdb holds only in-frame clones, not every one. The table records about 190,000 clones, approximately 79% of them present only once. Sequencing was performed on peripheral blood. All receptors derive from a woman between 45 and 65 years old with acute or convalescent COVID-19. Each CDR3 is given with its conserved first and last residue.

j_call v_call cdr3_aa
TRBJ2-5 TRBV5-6 CASSLQGVQETQYF
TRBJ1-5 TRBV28 CASSSGQGGLQPQHF
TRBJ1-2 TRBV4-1 CASSQDSPAGGNYGYTF
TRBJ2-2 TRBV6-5 CASNRGMDTGELFF
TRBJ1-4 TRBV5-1 CASSFDRPATNEKLFF
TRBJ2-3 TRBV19 CASSVRRSGTDTQYF
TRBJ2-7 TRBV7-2 CASSSRQGSYEQYF
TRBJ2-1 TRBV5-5 CASSSGFRSYEQFF
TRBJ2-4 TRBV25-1 CASSVTGLGNIQYF
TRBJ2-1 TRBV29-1 CSGETSGRRNNEQFF
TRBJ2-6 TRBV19 CASSVFGRGISGANVLTF
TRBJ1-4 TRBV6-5 CASSPRTVAEKLFF
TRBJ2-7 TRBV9 CASSFFATGGSDEQYF
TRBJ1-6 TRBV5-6 CASSLSGYNSPLHF
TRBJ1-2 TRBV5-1 CASSFDRDKRQF
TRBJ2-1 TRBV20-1 CSASINSYNEQFF
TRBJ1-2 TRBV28 CASHRTSYGYTF
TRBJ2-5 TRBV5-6 CASSSTSGRETQYF
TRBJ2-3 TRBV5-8 CASSPYGGISTDTQYF
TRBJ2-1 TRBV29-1 CSLRTGTSSYNEQFF
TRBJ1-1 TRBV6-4 CASSDPGQGAIMNTEAFF
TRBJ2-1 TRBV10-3 CAISETGYGEQFF
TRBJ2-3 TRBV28 CASSLGTSGRPSTDTQYF
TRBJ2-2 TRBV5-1 CASSLRDRGLSGELFF
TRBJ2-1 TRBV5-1 CASSLQGALNEQFF
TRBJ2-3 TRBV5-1 CASSSWTSGKRTDTQYF
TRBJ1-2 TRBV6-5 CASSWAGGSDGYTF
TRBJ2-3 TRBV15 CATSRDQEGTDTQYF
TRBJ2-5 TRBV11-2 CASRLAGGQETQYF
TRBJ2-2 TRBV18 CASSPFGGAYTGELFF